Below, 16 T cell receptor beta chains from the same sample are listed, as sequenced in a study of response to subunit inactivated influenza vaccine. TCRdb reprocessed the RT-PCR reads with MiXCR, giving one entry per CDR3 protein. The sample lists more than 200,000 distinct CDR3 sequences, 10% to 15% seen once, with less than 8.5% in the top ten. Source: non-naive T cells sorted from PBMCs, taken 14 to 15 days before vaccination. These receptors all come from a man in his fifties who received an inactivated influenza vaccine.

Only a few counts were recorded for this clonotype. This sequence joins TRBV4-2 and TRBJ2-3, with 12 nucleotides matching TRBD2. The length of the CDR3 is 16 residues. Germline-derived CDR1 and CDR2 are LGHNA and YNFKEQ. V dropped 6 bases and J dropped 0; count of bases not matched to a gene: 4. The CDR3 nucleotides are TGTGCCAGCAGGCCTAGCGGGAGGGCCAGCACAGATACGCAGTATTTT. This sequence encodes CASRPSGRASTDTQYF.

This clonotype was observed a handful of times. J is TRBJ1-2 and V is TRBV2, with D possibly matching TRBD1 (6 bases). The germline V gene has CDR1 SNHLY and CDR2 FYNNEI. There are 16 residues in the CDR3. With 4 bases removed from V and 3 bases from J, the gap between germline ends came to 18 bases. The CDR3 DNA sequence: TGTGCCAGCAGTGCCCTATCACCAGGGGTTTACTATGGCTACACCTTC. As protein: CASSALSPGVYYGYTF.

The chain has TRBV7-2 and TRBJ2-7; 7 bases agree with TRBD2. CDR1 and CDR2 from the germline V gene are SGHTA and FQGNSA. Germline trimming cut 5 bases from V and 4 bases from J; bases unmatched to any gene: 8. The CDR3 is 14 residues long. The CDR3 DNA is TGTGCCAGCAGCCCCTCCGCGGGGGAGTACGAGCAGTACTTC. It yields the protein CASSPSAGEYEQYF.

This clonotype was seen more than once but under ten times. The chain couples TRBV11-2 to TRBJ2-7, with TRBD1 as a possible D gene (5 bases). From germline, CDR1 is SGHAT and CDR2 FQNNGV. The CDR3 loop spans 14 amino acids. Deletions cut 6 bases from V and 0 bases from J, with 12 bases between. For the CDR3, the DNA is TGTGCCAGCAGTCGGACGGACACCTCCTACGAGCAGTACTTC. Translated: CASSRTDTSYEQYF.

DNA for the CDR3: TGCAGCGTTGCAGGAAAGACTGAAGCTTTCTTT. Protein: CSVAGKTEAFF. The J gene is TRBJ1-1, the V gene TRBV29-1; D unclear. This CDR3 contains 11 residues. V lost 4 bases, J lost 5 bases, and 8 bases lay in between. The germline V gene has CDR1 SQVTM and CDR2 ANQGSEA.

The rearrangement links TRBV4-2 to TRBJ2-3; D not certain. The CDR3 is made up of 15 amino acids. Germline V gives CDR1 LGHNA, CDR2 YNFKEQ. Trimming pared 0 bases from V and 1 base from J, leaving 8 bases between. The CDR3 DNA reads TGTGCCAGCAGCCAAGACCGATACCGCACAGATACGCAGTATTTT. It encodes CASSQDRYRTDTQYF.

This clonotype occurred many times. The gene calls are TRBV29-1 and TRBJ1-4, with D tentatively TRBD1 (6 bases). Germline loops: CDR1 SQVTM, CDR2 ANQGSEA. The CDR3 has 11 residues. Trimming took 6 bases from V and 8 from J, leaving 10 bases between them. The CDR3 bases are TGCAGCGTAAAACAGGGCGAAAAACTGTTTTTT. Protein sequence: CSVKQGEKLFF.

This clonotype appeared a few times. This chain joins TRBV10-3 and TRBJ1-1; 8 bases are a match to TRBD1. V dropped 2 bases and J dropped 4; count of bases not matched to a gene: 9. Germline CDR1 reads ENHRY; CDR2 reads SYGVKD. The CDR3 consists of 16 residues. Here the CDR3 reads CAISEDRGKFGTEAFF. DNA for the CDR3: TGTGCCATCAGTGAGGACAGGGGAAAATTTGGCACTGAAGCTTTCTTT.

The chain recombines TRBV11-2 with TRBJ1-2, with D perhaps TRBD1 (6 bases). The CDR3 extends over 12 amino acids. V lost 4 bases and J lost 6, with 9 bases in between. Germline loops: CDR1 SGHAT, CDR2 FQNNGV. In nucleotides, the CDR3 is TGTGCCAGCAGCTCGGAGGGGGATGGCTACACCTTC. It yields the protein CASSSEGDGYTF.

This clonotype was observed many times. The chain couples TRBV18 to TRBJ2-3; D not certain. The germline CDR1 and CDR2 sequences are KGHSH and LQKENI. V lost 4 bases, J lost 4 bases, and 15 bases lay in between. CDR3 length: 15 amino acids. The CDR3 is CASSLDQPAADTQYF. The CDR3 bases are TGTGCCAGCTCACTGGACCAACCAGCAGCAGATACGCAGTATTTT.

CDR3 sequence (DNA): TGCGCCAGCGGAACTAGCGGGGGGGGTTCCTACAATGAGCAGTTCTTC. Amino acids: CASGTSGGGSYNEQFF. The chain is built from TRBV5-1 and TRBJ2-1; TRBD2 agrees at 13 bases. Trimming removed 7 bases from V and 1 base from J; junction bases left unmatched: 5. CDR3 length equals 16 residues. CDR1 and CDR2 from the germline V gene are SGHRS and YFSETQ.

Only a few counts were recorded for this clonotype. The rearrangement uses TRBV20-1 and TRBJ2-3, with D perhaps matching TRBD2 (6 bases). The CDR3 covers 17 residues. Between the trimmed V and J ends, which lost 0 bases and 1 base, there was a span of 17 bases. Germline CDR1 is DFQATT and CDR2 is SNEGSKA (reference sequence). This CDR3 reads CSARDPLTSWGTDTQYF. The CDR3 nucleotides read TGCAGTGCTAGAGATCCCTTGACTAGTTGGGGCACAGATACGCAGTATTTT.

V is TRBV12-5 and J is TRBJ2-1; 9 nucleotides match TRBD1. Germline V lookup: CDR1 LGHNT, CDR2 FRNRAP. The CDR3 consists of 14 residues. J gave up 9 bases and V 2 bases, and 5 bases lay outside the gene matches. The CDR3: CASGLIGQGSEQFF. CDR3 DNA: TGTGCTAGTGGTTTGATAGGACAGGGGAGTGAGCAGTTCTTC.

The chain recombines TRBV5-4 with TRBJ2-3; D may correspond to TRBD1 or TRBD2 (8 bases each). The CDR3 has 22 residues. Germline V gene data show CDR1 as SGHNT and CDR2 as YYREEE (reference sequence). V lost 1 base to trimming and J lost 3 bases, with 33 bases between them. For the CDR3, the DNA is TGTGCCAGCAGCTTGATTGACCGGGACAGGACTAGCAGATCCACGATTACAGATACGCAGTATTTT. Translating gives CASSLIDRDRTSRSTITDTQYF.

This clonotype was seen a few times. As DNA, the CDR3 is TGTGCCAGCAGTTACAATCGTCAGGGAAGCACAGATACGCAGTATTTT. This sequence encodes CASSYNRQGSTDTQYF. The V call is TRBV6-5, the J call TRBJ2-3; TRBD1 is a possible D gene (5 bases). CDR1 MNHEY and CDR2 SVGAGI come from the germline V gene. The germline V and J ends were trimmed by 2 bases and 0 bases, with 12 bases remaining between them. This CDR3 is 16 amino acids long.

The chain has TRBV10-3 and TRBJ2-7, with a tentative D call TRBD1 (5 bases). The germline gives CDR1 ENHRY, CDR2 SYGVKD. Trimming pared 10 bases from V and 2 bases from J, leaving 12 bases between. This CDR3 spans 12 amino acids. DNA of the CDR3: TGTGCCACCCAACAGGAAGCCTACGAGCAGTACTTC. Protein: CATQQEAYEQYF.